This record covers a single T cell receptor beta chain. Which antigen it targets is not known. No base quality information exists; no much larger clone differs at one position. Whole blood was collected in K2EDTA tubes by collaborating institutions according to the institutions' own protocols. For TCRbeta analysis, collaborator samples were shipped as frozen whole blood, as isolated PBMCs, or as DNA extracted from either sample type. TCRbeta CDR3 regions were amplified from genomic DNA by means of the immunoSEQ Assay, a bias-controlled multiplex PCR. The authors processed their data as follows. Within the assay, amplification of reference gene primers was used to estimate how many nucleated cells each sample contained. Sequence reads were collapsed and filtered to measure the absolute abundance of every unique TCRbeta CDR3 rearrangement. For each sample, productive Simpson clonality was calculated as the square root of Simpson's diversity index over productive rearrangements. TCRdb obtained this table from immuneACCESS and retained in-frame rearrangements with V and J assigned. These tables miss some clones; where compared with another copy, unresolved V genes account for less than half of the shortfall, and the remainder is unexplained. The DNA was the basis for D and trimming; V, J and clone size are from that table. This sample holds some 96,000 clones; roughly 87% were observed only once. The top ten clones comprise roughly 7.4% of the sample.

This sample was included in a study of blood T cell repertoires in COVID-19 (TCRdb year 2020). Notes on the research overall: Collaborator samples came from the United States, Italy and Spain and covered acute and convalescent phases of COVID-19. The prospective study material was composed of cDNA or gDNA derived from T cells, B-cell-depleted T cells, or PBMCs. The dataset comprised deeply sampled blood TCRbeta repertoires from subjects exposed to, actively infected with, or recovered from COVID-19. A freely available public database, intended as a resource for researchers studying the immune response to SARS-CoV-2, is where the repertoires were released. The samples were drawn from two sources: the first 160 participants of the ongoing ImmuneRACE study, and 1,200 or so subjects contributed by 6 global collaborators. A de-identified subject ID, COVID-19 status, age in years and sex were almost always included in the sample metadata. Where available, HLA class I and class II types were obtained from metadata supplied by the sample provider rather than from assay-based typing.

CDR1 and CDR2 were assigned from the germline V gene as MNHEY and SVGEGT. V is pruned by 0 bases and J by 7 bases, leaving 3 bases of the junction without a gene match. There are 14 amino acids in the CDR3, from cysteine to phenylalanine inclusive. CDR3 DNA only is kept here, 42 bases in frame from base 1. The full study reports these points: Clinical and demographic metadata were provided uncurated, with the amount varying by source and participant.

The sequenced sample was peripheral blood. The chain is assembled from TRBV6-2 or TRBV6-3 and TRBJ1-5, with 7 central nucleotides matching TRBD1. The TCR originated in a man aged 25 to 40 in a cohort sampled during active COVID-19. At the DNA level, the sequence is TGTGCCAGCAGTTACTCCCGGACAGGACAGCCCCAGCATTTT. Translated, this gives CASSYSRTGQPQHF.